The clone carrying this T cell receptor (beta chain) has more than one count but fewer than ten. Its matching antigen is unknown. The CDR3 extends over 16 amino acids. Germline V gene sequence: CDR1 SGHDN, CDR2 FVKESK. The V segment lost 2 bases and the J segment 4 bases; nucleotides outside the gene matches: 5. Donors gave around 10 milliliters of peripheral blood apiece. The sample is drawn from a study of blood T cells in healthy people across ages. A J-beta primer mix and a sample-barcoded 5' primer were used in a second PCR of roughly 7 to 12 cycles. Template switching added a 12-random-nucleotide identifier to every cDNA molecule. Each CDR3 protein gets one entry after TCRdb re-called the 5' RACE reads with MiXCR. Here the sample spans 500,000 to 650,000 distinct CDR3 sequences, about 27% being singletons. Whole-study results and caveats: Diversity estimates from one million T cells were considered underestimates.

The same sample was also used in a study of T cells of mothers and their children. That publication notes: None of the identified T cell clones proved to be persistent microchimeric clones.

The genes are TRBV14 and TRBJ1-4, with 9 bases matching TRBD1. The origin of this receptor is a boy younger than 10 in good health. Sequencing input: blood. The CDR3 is CASSQHRDRVNEKLFF. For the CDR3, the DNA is TGTGCCAGCAGCCAACACCGGGACAGGGTTAATGAAAAACTGTTTTTT.